This is a list of T cell receptor beta chains from one sample in a study of shared clonotypes between healthy human individuals. Sequencing was performed with immunoSEQ multiplex PCR; in TCRdb, only in-frame clones are kept and a portion is missing. The repertoire holds roughly 2.4 million clones, approximately 96% seen once, with less than 0.15% in the top ten. Sequenced input: naive CD4+ T cells sorted from blood. These receptors came from a young man in good health. The CDR3 runs from the conserved cysteine through the conserved F or W. D genes are given only for firm matches. Clone size is given for some rows only: seen once, a few or many times, or a class if the clone is expanded.

v_gene: TRBV28
d_gene: .
j_gene: TRBJ2-5
abundance: few
CDR3aa: CASSFRRAKGETQYF
CDR3nt: TGTGCCAGCAGTTTCCGCAGGGCGAAGGGGGAGACCCAGTACTTC

v_gene: TRBV7-2
d_gene: .
j_gene: TRBJ2-7
abundance: .
CDR3aa: CASSPGSTYEQYF
CDR3nt: TGTGCCAGCAGCCCGGGCTCTACCTACGAGCAGTACTTC

v_gene: TRBV5-1
d_gene: .
j_gene: TRBJ2-5
abundance: .
CDR3aa: CASSLAYQETQYF
CDR3nt: TGCGCCAGCAGCTTGGCTTATCAAGAGACCCAGTACTTC

v_gene: TRBV7-2
d_gene: TRBD2
j_gene: TRBJ2-2
abundance: .
CDR3aa: CASSLGLVGELFF
CDR3nt: TGTGCCAGCAGCTTGGGACTAGTTGGGGAGCTGTTTTTT

v_gene: TRBV28
d_gene: TRBD1
j_gene: TRBJ1-5
abundance: .
CDR3aa: CASRSRDRGGQPQHF
CDR3nt: TGTGCCAGCAGAAGCCGGGACAGGGGTGGACAGCCCCAGCATTTT

v_gene: TRBV7-2
d_gene: .
j_gene: TRBJ2-2
abundance: .
CDR3aa: CASSLVPLTGELFF
CDR3nt: TGTGCCAGCAGCTTAGTTCCGTTAACCGGGGAGCTGTTTTTT

v_gene: TRBV7-2
d_gene: .
j_gene: TRBJ1-2
abundance: .
CDR3aa: CASSLVSTNYGYTF
CDR3nt: TGTGCCAGCAGCTTAGTTTCGACTAACTATGGCTACACCTTC

v_gene: TRBV5-1
d_gene: TRBD1
j_gene: TRBJ1-6
abundance: .
CDR3aa: CASSLGTGSSPLHF
CDR3nt: TGCGCCAGCAGCTTAGGGACAGGGAGTTCACCCCTCCACTTT

v_gene: TRBV15
d_gene: .
j_gene: TRBJ1-2
abundance: .
CDR3aa: CATSRVGPANYGYTF
CDR3nt: TGTGCCACCAGCAGAGTCGGCCCGGCGAACTATGGCTACACCTTC

v_gene: TRBV9
d_gene: .
j_gene: TRBJ1-2
abundance: .
CDR3aa: CASSVATSRSGYTF
CDR3nt: TGTGCCAGCAGCGTAGCTACTTCCAGGTCCGGCTACACCTTC

v_gene: TRBV7-9
d_gene: .
j_gene: TRBJ1-1
abundance: .
CDR3aa: CASSLRDSSLTEAFF
CDR3nt: TGTGCCAGCAGCTTAAGAGACAGTTCGCTAACTGAAGCTTTCTTT

v_gene: TRBV5-1
d_gene: .
j_gene: TRBJ1-4
abundance: .
CDR3aa: CASSLEPLTNEKLFF
CDR3nt: TGCGCCAGCAGCTTGGAGCCTCTGACTAATGAAAAACTGTTTTTT

v_gene: TRBV7-9
d_gene: .
j_gene: TRBJ2-3
abundance: .
CDR3aa: CASSLRLAAGADTQYF
CDR3nt: TGTGCCAGCAGCTTAAGGCTAGCAGCTGGAGCAGATACGCAGTATTTT

v_gene: TRBV18
d_gene: .
j_gene: TRBJ2-1
abundance: .
CDR3aa: CASSPREVSEQFF
CDR3nt: TGTGCCAGCTCACCACGTGAGGTTTCTGAGCAGTTCTTC

v_gene: TRBV29-1
d_gene: .
j_gene: TRBJ2-7
abundance: once
CDR3aa: CSVRGRGTYEQYF
CDR3nt: TGCAGCGTTAGAGGCAGGGGGACTTACGAGCAGTACTTC

v_gene: TRBV5-6
d_gene: .
j_gene: TRBJ1-2
abundance: .
CDR3aa: CASSAYYGYTF
CDR3nt: TGTGCCAGCAGCGCATACTATGGCTACACCTTC

v_gene: TRBV10-3
d_gene: TRBD2
j_gene: TRBJ2-7
abundance: .
CDR3aa: CAISESTSGGYEQYF
CDR3nt: TGTGCCATCAGTGAGTCGACTAGCGGCGGGTACGAGCAGTACTTC

v_gene: TRBV6-5
d_gene: .
j_gene: TRBJ1-5
abundance: few
CDR3aa: CASSRTVNSNQPQHF
CDR3nt: TGTGCCAGCAGTCGGACAGTAAATAGCAATCAGCCCCAGCATTTT

v_gene: TRBV30
d_gene: .
j_gene: TRBJ2-7
abundance: .
CDR3aa: CAAKQGPYEQYF
CDR3nt: TGTGCCGCTAAACAGGGACCCTACGAGCAGTACTTC

v_gene: TRBV6-5
d_gene: .
j_gene: TRBJ1-5
abundance: few
CDR3aa: CASSRSSDQPQHF
CDR3nt: TGTGCCAGCAGTAGATCGTCCGATCAGCCCCAGCATTTT

v_gene: TRBV6-5
d_gene: .
j_gene: TRBJ2-2
abundance: .
CDR3aa: CASKEGGNTGELFF
CDR3nt: TGTGCCAGCAAGGAGGGGGGGAACACCGGGGAGCTGTTTTTT

v_gene: TRBV7-9
d_gene: .
j_gene: TRBJ1-2
abundance: .
CDR3aa: CASSFNYGYTF
CDR3nt: TGTGCCAGCAGTTTTAACTATGGCTACACCTTC

v_gene: TRBV7-9
d_gene: TRBD1
j_gene: TRBJ1-2
abundance: .
CDR3aa: CASSSGSTGEYGYTF
CDR3nt: TGTGCCAGCAGCTCGGGATCGACAGGGGAATATGGCTACACCTTC

v_gene: TRBV15
d_gene: .
j_gene: TRBJ1-2
abundance: once
CDR3aa: CATSRDIGAGYGYTF
CDR3nt: TGTGCCACCAGCAGGGACATAGGGGCCGGCTATGGCTACACCTTC

v_gene: TRBV28
d_gene: TRBD2
j_gene: TRBJ2-3
abundance: .
CDR3aa: CASESGGPRTDTQYF
CDR3nt: TGTGCCAGCGAGAGCGGGGGGCCGCGCACAGATACGCAGTATTTT